This T cell receptor beta chain was captured by sequencing in a study of CD8 T cells in ankylosing spondylitis (dated by TCRdb to the late 2010s). Notes on the research overall: The study profiled T cell receptor beta repertoires in healthy donors and ankylosing spondylitis patients to find disease-linked TCR variants. Samples of peripheral blood were taken, and for ankylosing spondylitis patients, synovial fluid was collected as well. The full study cohort comprised 20 to 30 ankylosing spondylitis patients and 85 to 120 healthy donors.

There are a few counts of this clonotype. Its target antigen remains unknown. No much larger clone exists at a distance of one base, and base qualities are not known. The reads were generated on an Illumina MiSeq. Quantitative 5'-RACE with molecular barcodes was the method used to prepare the TCR beta libraries. Per the authors' processing: Disease-linked TCR variants were identified with a new computational method built on a probabilistic model of VDJ rearrangement. In TCRdb, the public reads were trimmed at Q25 with fastp and aligned with MiXCR, with productive beta chains retained. One record per CDR3 amino acid sequence lists the most common genes and DNA. The V and J calls come from TCRdb's annotation, not from the publication. In this sample the table shows tens of thousands of distinct CDR3 sequences, 16% of which occur a single time. Of the sample, approximately 48% falls within the top ten clones.

Including cysteine and phenylalanine, the CDR3 has 15 amino acids. Only the CDR3 region is kept as DNA, spanning 45 bases read in frame from base 1. CDR1 is given as DFQATT and CDR2 as SNEGSKA, both from the germline V gene (reference sequence). Unmatched junction bases come to 5, with V trimmed by 2 bases and J by 0 bases. What the work shows at the level of the full study, not this receptor alone: The disease-linked clones were reported to be significantly enriched in matched synovial fluid samples from ankylosing spondylitis patients. The disease-linked clones had a CD8+ phenotype and were found at relatively low frequencies in peripheral blood. A TCR beta motif made up of 7 to 9 highly homologous amino acid variants appeared to be characteristic of blood from ankylosing spondylitis patients. Some motif variants had previously been reported in the synovial fluid and blood of reactive arthritis patients, which suggests shared mechanisms of disease initiation.

The sample consisted of blood. The V and J segments used are TRBV20-1 and TRBJ2-3, with 7 central nucleotides matching TRBD2. The clonotype comes from a male donor with ankylosing spondylitis or in good health (not recorded which). The CDR3 corresponds to CSARLAGVSTDTQYF. The nucleotide sequence reads as follows: TGCAGTGCTAGACTCGCGGGGGTTAGCACAGATACGCAGTATTTT.